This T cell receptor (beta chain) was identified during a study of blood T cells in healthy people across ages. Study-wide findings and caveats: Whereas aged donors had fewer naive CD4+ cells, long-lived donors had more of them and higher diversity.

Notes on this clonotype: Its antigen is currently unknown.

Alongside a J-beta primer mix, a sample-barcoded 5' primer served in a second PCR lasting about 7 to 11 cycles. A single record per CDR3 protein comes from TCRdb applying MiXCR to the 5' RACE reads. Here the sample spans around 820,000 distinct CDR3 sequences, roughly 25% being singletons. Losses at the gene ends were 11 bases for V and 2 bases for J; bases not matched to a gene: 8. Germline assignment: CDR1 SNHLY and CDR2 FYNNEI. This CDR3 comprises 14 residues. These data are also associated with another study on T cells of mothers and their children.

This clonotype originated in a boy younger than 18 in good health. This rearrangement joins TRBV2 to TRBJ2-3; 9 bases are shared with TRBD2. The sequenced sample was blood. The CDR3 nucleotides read TGTGCCTGTAGACTAGCGGTCTTCACAGATACGCAGTATTTT. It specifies CACRLAVFTDTQYF. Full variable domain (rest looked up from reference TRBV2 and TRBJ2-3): EPEVTQTPSHQVTQMGQEVILRCVPISNHLYFYWYRQILGQKVEFLVSFYNNEISEKSEIFDDQFSVERPDGSNFTLKIRSTKLEDSAMYFCACRLAVFTDTQYFGPGTRLTVL.